The subject of this entry is one T cell receptor (beta chain). This entry is derived from a study of blood T cell repertoires in COVID-19. Original processing methods: The assay estimated nucleated cells by amplifying reference gene primers. Sequenced by immunoSEQ multiplex PCR; TCRdb stores in-frame clones only, minus some. D and trimming come from the DNA, and the V and J calls and clone size come from that table. Counted here are about 270,000 clones, 80% to 90% occurring once; the ten biggest clones make up 4.1%. Germline lookup yields CDR1 SNHLY and CDR2 FYNNEI. This CDR3 has 15 residues. With V trimmed by 4 bases and J by 7 bases, 7 bases remained unmatched. Individuals drawn from about two dozen US areas were about 18 to 90 years old. Participants were placed into cohorts based on the clinical history they reported.

The sample was PBMCs or T cells enriched from blood (not recorded which). This chain joins TRBV2 and TRBJ2-1; 10 bases are shared with TRBD2. This sequence was found in a woman in her twenties or thirties with acute COVID-19. CDR3 DNA sequence: TGTGCCAGCAGTGTGGCTAGCGGGAGTCGGAATGAGCAGTTCTTC. Residues: CASSVASGSRNEQFF.